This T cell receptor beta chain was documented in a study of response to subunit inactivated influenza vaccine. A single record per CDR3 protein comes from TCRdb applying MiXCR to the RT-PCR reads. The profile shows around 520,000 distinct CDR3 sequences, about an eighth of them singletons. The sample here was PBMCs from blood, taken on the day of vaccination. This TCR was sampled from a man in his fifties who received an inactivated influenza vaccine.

The CDR3 nucleotides read TGTGCCAGCAGCCGTCCGGGGACTAGCGGGACCGAGCAGTTCTTC. As protein: CASSRPGTSGTEQFF. V gene TRBV5-4 combines with J gene TRBJ2-1, with 13 bases aligning to TRBD2. The V gene end was trimmed by 4 bases and the J gene end by 10 bases; junction bases not matched to a gene: 8. Per the germline V gene, CDR1 is SGHNT and CDR2 is YYREEE (reference sequence). The CDR3 totals 15 residues.